Listed below are T cell receptor beta chains from one sample, sequenced in a study of T cell responses to AZD1222 COVID-19 vaccine. The data were produced by immunoSEQ multiplex PCR, yet TCRdb's version contains in-frame clones alone and is incomplete. There are some 140,000 clones in the sample; about 91% occur only once, and around 3% lies in the top ten. Material: peripheral blood, obtained on day 0 of AZD1222 vaccination. These receptors were obtained from an adult in good health. The CDR3 runs from the conserved cysteine through the conserved F or W. The D gene is left open where the match is weak. Not every row has a clone size; where given, it reads once, few, many or a size class.

CDR3 | DNA | D | J | size | V
CASSLSGKQFF | TGTGCCAGCAGTTTATCCGGTAAGCAGTTCTTC | NA | TRBJ2-1 | NA | TRBV12-3/TRBV12-4
CASSSPGGLRGTEAFF | TGTGCCAGCAGTTCCCCCGGGGGGCTCCGGGGCACTGAAGCTTTCTTT | NA | TRBJ1-1 | NA | TRBV27
CASSLLGQGAEKLFF | TGTGCCAGCAGTTTATTGGGACAGGGGGCCGAAAAACTGTTTTTT | TRBD1 | TRBJ1-4 | NA | TRBV28
CASSLGGSYGYTF | TGCGCCAGCAGCTTGGGGGGGTCCTATGGCTACACCTTC | NA | TRBJ1-2 | NA | TRBV5-1
CASSLRGASYEQYF | TGTGCCAGCAGCTTGCGCGGCGCCTCCTACGAGCAGTACTTC | NA | TRBJ2-7 | NA | TRBV5-4
CASSRTGSGANVLTF | TGTGCCAGCAGTCGAACAGGTTCTGGGGCCAACGTCCTGACTTTC | NA | TRBJ2-6 | NA | TRBV27
CASSQLVSDNEQFF | TGTGCCAGCAGCCAGCTTGTTTCAGACAATGAGCAGTTCTTC | NA | TRBJ2-1 | NA | TRBV14
CASSLSQGVGYTF | TGTGCCAGCAGTTTATCTCAGGGGGTTGGCTACACCTTC | TRBD1 | TRBJ1-2 | NA | TRBV27
CASQILVGNTEAFF | TGTGCCAGCCAAATACTAGTGGGCAACACTGAAGCTTTCTTT | NA | TRBJ1-1 | NA | TRBV2
CASSSNTEAFF | TGCGCCAGCAGCTCAAACACTGAAGCTTTCTTT | NA | TRBJ1-1 | NA | TRBV5-1
CASSLNSQPQHF | TGTGCCAGCAGTTTAAATAGCCAGCCCCAGCATTTT | NA | TRBJ1-5 | once | TRBV12-3/TRBV12-4
CSARGEGEQYF | TGCAGTGCTAGGGGAGAGGGGGAGCAGTACTTC | NA | TRBJ2-7 | NA | TRBV20-1
CASSQDDDTQYF | TGTGCCAGCAGCCAAGACGACGATACGCAGTATTTT | NA | TRBJ2-3 | NA | TRBV3-1/TRBV3-2
CASSVGLAVGELFF | TGTGCCAGCAGCGTAGGACTAGCCGTCGGGGAGCTGTTTTTT | TRBD2 | TRBJ2-2 | NA | TRBV9
CASSISTETQYF | TGTGCCAGTAGTATTTCTACTGAGACCCAGTACTTC | NA | TRBJ2-5 | NA | TRBV19
CASKQNTEAFF | TGTGCCAGTAAACAGAACACTGAAGCTTTCTTT | NA | TRBJ1-1 | NA | TRBV28
CASSQDDSNNQPQHF | TGTGCCAGCAGCCAGGATGACAGCAACAATCAGCCCCAGCATTTT | NA | TRBJ1-5 | NA | TRBV4-2
CAWTGSRVEFF | TGTGCCTGGACAGGGTCGAGGGTAGAGTTCTTC | NA | TRBJ1-2 | NA | TRBV30
CASSSHPPGNTIYF | TGTGCCAGCAGCTCACACCCACCCGGAAACACCATATATTTT | NA | TRBJ1-3 | NA | TRBV25-1
CASSSILDEKLFF | TGTGCCAGCAGTTCCATCTTGGATGAAAAACTGTTTTTT | NA | TRBJ1-4 | NA | TRBV7-9
CASSPKDRPKNIQYF | TGTGCCAGCTCCCCCAAGGACAGGCCTAAAAACATTCAGTACTTC | TRBD1 | TRBJ2-4 | NA | TRBV18
CASSWGLGKFDEKLFF | TGTGCCAGCAGCTGGGGTCTAGGGAAGTTCGATGAAAAACTGTTTTTT | NA | TRBJ1-4 | NA | TRBV7-2
CASSFLGRGNTIYF | TGTGCCAGCAGCTTTTTAGGTCGTGGAAACACCATATATTTT | NA | TRBJ1-3 | NA | TRBV11-2
CASSEVENRETQYF | TGTGCCAGCAGTGAAGTTGAGAATCGAGAGACCCAGTACTTC | NA | TRBJ2-5 | NA | TRBV6-1
CASSYEAGYGSSYNSPLHF | TGTGCCAGCAGCTATGAGGCTGGTTACGGCAGCTCCTATAATTCACCCCTCCACTTT | NA | TRBJ1-6 | NA | TRBV7-2
CSASPVSGELFF | TGCAGTGCTAGTCCAGTCTCCGGGGAGCTGTTTTTT | NA | TRBJ2-2 | NA | TRBV20-1
CASSDRVDIQYF | TGTGCCAGCAGTGACCGGGTGGACATTCAGTACTTC | NA | TRBJ2-4 | NA | TRBV28
CAISDLIAGSNEQFF | TGTGCCATCAGTGATTTGATAGCGGGGTCCAATGAGCAGTTCTTC | TRBD2 | TRBJ2-1 | NA | TRBV10-3
CASSYRSGQGYGYTF | TGTGCCAGCAGTTACCGCTCGGGACAGGGCTATGGCTACACCTTC | TRBD1 | TRBJ1-2 | NA | TRBV6-5
CASSLSPTRTGGGLYGYTF | TGTGCCAGCAGTTTATCCCCGACCAGAACAGGGGGCGGATTATATGGCTACACCTTC | TRBD1 | TRBJ1-2 | once | TRBV27
CASSQQGLSNQPQHF | TGCGCCAGCAGTCAACAGGGGTTGAGCAATCAGCCCCAGCATTTT | TRBD1 | TRBJ1-5 | NA | TRBV4-3
CASSSIRGSPHEQYF | TGTGCCAGCAGCAGCATCCGAGGGAGTCCCCACGAGCAGTACTTC | NA | TRBJ2-7 | NA | TRBV11-2
CASSATGYNSPLHF | TGTGCCAGCAGCGCGACAGGCTATAATTCACCCCTCCACTTT | NA | TRBJ1-6 | NA | TRBV5-4
CASNLGSGDYGYTF | TGTGCCAGCAATCTAGGGTCAGGGGACTATGGCTACACCTTC | NA | TRBJ1-2 | NA | TRBV9
CASSPDDTYGDEKLFF | TGTGCCAGCAGCCCAGACGACACCTACGGGGATGAAAAACTGTTTTTT | NA | TRBJ1-4 | NA | TRBV7-9
CASSSYGGSSYEQYF | TGTGCCAGCAGCTCCTACGGCGGGTCCTCCTACGAGCAGTACTTC | NA | TRBJ2-7 | NA | TRBV9
CASSVVGSSGNTIYF | TGTGCCAGCAGCGTAGTCGGCAGCTCTGGAAACACCATATATTTT | NA | TRBJ1-3 | NA | TRBV9
CASSQDGVEVAGELFF | TGTGCCAGCAGCCAAGATGGAGTAGAGGTGGCCGGGGAGCTGTTTTTT | NA | TRBJ2-2 | NA | TRBV4-2
CAGQQGTNTEAFF | TGTGCCGGGCAACAGGGTACGAACACTGAAGCTTTCTTT | NA | TRBJ1-1 | NA | TRBV2